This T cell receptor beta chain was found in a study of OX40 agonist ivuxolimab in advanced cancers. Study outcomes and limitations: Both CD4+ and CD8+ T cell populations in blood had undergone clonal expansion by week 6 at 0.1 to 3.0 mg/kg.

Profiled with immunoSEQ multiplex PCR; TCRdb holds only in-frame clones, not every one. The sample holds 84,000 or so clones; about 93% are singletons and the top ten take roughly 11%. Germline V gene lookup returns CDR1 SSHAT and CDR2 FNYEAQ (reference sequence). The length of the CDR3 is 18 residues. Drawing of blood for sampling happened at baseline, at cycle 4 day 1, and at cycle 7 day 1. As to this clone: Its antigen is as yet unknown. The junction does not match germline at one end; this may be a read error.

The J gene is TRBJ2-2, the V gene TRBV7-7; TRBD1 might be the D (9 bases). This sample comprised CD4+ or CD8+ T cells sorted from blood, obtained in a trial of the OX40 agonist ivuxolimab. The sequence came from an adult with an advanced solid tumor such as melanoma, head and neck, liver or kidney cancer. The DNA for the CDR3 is TGTGCTAGCAGCTTAGCGGGGACAGGGAATTGGGACACCGGGGAGCTGTTTTTT. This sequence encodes CASSLAGTGNWDTGELFF.